The 7 T cell receptor beta chains below all came from one sample that was sequenced in a study of T cells after yellow fever vaccination. TCRdb reanalysed the 5' RACE reads using MiXCR and keeps one entry per CDR3 protein. The sample lists hundreds of thousands of distinct CDR3 sequences, about a sixth occurring once. Sample: PBMCs, taken around 5 days after the first yellow fever vaccination. These receptors were obtained from a man between 18 and 29 years old who received the YFV17D yellow fever vaccine.

The chain is built from TRBV14 and TRBJ1-1; D gene unclear. Germline V gene lookup returns CDR1 SGHDN and CDR2 FVKESK. This CDR3 has 13 residues. V gave up 1 base and J gave up 4 bases, with 7 bases separating them. The CDR3 nucleotides are TGTGCCAGCAGCCAAGGGAGGATCACTGAAGCTTTCTTT. Amino acids: CASSQGRITEAFF.

The sample holds a few counts of this clonotype. This chain uses TRBV20-1 with TRBJ1-1, with D maybe TRBD1 (5 bases). Trimming left V 0 bases short and J 5 bases short, with 16 bases between. CDR1 DFQATT and CDR2 SNEGSKA come from the germline V gene (reference sequence). This CDR3 region has 15 residues. The CDR3 here is CSARDPRGAGTEAFF. In DNA, the CDR3 is TGCAGTGCTAGAGATCCGAGAGGGGCCGGAACTGAAGCTTTCTTT.

Only a few counts were recorded for this clonotype. This chain links TRBV18 with TRBJ2-7, with TRBD1 as a possible D gene (6 bases). In germline, CDR1 is KGHSH, CDR2 LQKENI. V was cut by 3 bases and J by 3 bases, with 21 bases left in between. The CDR3 consists of 17 residues. DNA of the CDR3: TGTGCCAGCTCACCCAAAGGACAGATACTGCCCGGCTACGAGCAGTACTTC. Translating gives CASSPKGQILPGYEQYF.

The chain joins TRBV7-3 to TRBJ2-2; maybe TRBD2 (6 bases). V was pared by 5 bases and J by 6 bases, with 13 bases between. This CDR3 is built from 14 residues. Germline assignment: CDR1 SGHTA and CDR2 FQGTGA. The CDR3 here is CASSLMWGAGELFF. The DNA for the CDR3 is TGTGCCAGCAGCCTTATGTGGGGGGCCGGGGAGCTGTTTTTT.

This clonotype was observed a few times. This chain joins TRBV5-1 and TRBJ2-5; D is possibly TRBD2 (6 bases). V was clipped by 4 bases and J by 1 base, with 14 bases between them. CDR3 length: 15 residues. Per germline, CDR1 SGHRS and CDR2 YFSETQ. CDR3 coding DNA: TGCGCCAGCAGCAGAATCGGGGGACCCCAAGAGACCCAGTACTTC. Protein product: CASSRIGGPQETQYF.

This chain links TRBV25-1 with TRBJ1-6; possible D gene TRBD1, 5 bases. The CDR3 contains 13 residues. CDR1 is MGHDK and CDR2 is SYGVNS in the germline V gene. V was shortened by 8 bases and J by 5 bases, with 10 bases between the two germline ends. The CDR3 spells CASRGIDNSPLHF. Here the CDR3 DNA reads TGTGCCAGCCGGGGGATTGATAATTCACCCCTCCACTTT.

V and J are TRBV7-6 and TRBJ2-6, with D unresolved. V shed 5 bases and J shed 0 bases, with 11 bases lying between them. The V gene's germline CDR1 is SGHVS and CDR2 FNYEAQ. This CDR3 spans 16 amino acids. The CDR3 sequence is CASSVRISSGANVLTF. As DNA, the CDR3 is TGTGCCAGCAGCGTAAGGATTTCCTCTGGGGCCAACGTCCTGACTTTC.